The 30 T cell receptor beta chains given below trace back to one sample, sequenced in a study of blood T cell repertoires in COVID-19. Sequencing used immunoSEQ multiplex PCR; TCRdb keeps in-frame clones, though not all of them. Altogether about 380,000 clones are present, 85% to 90% being singletons, with the ten largest covering 1.2%. The specimen was PBMCs or T cells enriched from blood (not recorded which). All receptors come from a woman between 18 and 29 years old who had recovered from COVID-19.

J is TRBJ2-1 and V is TRBV5-1, with 7 bases lining up with TRBD2. The ends lost 0 bases at V and 6 bases at J; junction bases unmatched: 9. The CDR3 covers 16 residues. Germline V lookup: CDR1 SGHRS, CDR2 YFSETQ. In nucleotides, the CDR3 is TGCGCCAGCAGCTTGGGGAGCGGGATTAGGGTCAATGAGCAGTTCTTC. Translated: CASSLGSGIRVNEQFF.

In its sample, this clone was seen once. The chain has TRBV9 and TRBJ2-7; TRBD2 aligns across 8 bases. This CDR3 is 13 amino acids long. Germline V lookup: CDR1 SGDLS, CDR2 YYNGEE. Trimming cost V 2 bases and J 6 bases; bases outside gene matches: 4. CDR3 protein: CASSVGLGSEQYF. The CDR3 DNA sequence: TGTGCCAGCAGCGTGGGACTAGGCAGCGAGCAGTACTTC.

V and J are TRBV11-2 and TRBJ1-5; D is undetermined. Germline V CDR1 and CDR2: SGHAT, FQNNGV. This CDR3 region has 15 residues. V was cut by 5 bases and J by 2 bases, with 13 bases left in between. The CDR3 DNA sequence: TGTGCCAGCAGCCCCGGCGGGAGTCGCAATCAGCCCCAGCATTTT. Its translation is CASSPGGSRNQPQHF.

The CDR3 coding sequence is TGTGCCAGCAGTTTCCCGACAGGGGGCGCAGGGCAGTACTTC. Protein: CASSFPTGGAGQYF. The V and J genes are TRBV6-6 and TRBJ2-7; TRBD1 matches 10 bases. Germline V gives CDR1 MNHNY, CDR2 SVGAGI (reference sequence). The CDR3 consists of 14 residues. V was pared by 4 bases and J by 9 bases, with 9 bases of the junction left unmatched.

The chain employs TRBV12-3 or TRBV12-4 and TRBJ1-5; 8 bases line up with TRBD1. J was trimmed by 5 bases and V by 5 bases; bases with no gene match: 2. The CDR3 is made up of 13 amino acids. The CDR3 region has the DNA TGTGCCAGCAGTGAACAGGGGGATCAGCCCCAGCATTTT. This translates into CASSEQGDQPQHF.

The chain joins TRBV7-5 to TRBJ1-4. TRBV7-5 is recorded as a pseudogene. The CDR3 length is 15 residues. The CDR3 loop reads CARSPRPEGAEKLFF. In nucleotides, the CDR3 is TGTGCCAGAAGCCCCCGGCCCGAGGGAGCCGAAAAACTGTTTTTT.

This clone is a singleton in its sample. J is TRBJ1-2 and V is TRBV6-2 or TRBV6-3; tentatively, D is TRBD1 (6 bases). V lost 5 bases and J lost 2, with 15 bases in between. From germline, CDR1 is MNHEY and CDR2 SVGEGT. This CDR3 spans 15 amino acids. The CDR3 DNA sequence: TGTGCCAGCAGTACGGACAGAATCTTCAACTATGGCTACACCTTC. It yields the protein CASSTDRIFNYGYTF.

This sequence joins TRBV3-1 (or the pseudogene TRBV3-2) and TRBJ1-6; perhaps TRBD1 as D (6 bases). The germline V gene encodes CDR1 LGHDT and CDR2 YNNKEL (reference sequence). The CDR3 is made up of 15 amino acids. V was shortened by 4 bases and J by 4 bases, with 11 bases between the two germline ends. The CDR3 reads CASSLEDRYNSPLHF. In nucleotides, the CDR3 is TGTGCCAGCAGCCTAGAGGACAGATATAATTCACCCCTCCACTTT.

This chain uses TRBV5-1 with TRBJ2-7; 10 positions match TRBD2. The CDR3 is 15 residues long. The V and J ends lost 5 bases and 3 bases, in that order; junction bases with no gene match: 8. Per germline, CDR1 SGHRS and CDR2 YFSETQ. The CDR3 DNA follows: TGCGCCAGCAGAGCCTCTAGCGGGGGATTCTACGAGCAGTACTTC. Translation: CASRASSGGFYEQYF.

About this clone: Additional DNA sequences in this sample encode the identical CDR3. This chain links TRBV5-1 with TRBJ1-1; possibly TRBD1 for D (5 bases). Trimming took 4 bases from V and 2 from J, leaving 12 bases between them. The CDR3 contains 14 residues. The V gene's germline CDR1 is SGHRS and CDR2 YFSETQ. The CDR3 loop is CASSGGTANTEAFF. In DNA, the CDR3 is TGCGCCAGCAGCGGAGGGACTGCTAACACTGAAGCTTTCTTT. Full variable domain (outside the CDR3, taken from reference TRBV5-1 and TRBJ1-1): KAGVTQTPRYLIKTRGQQVTLSCSPISGHRSVSWYQQTPGQGLQFLFEYFSETQRNKGNFPGRFSGRQFSNSRSEMNVSTLELGDSALYLCASSGGTANTEAFFGQGTRLTVV.

DNA for the CDR3: TGTGCCAGCTCACCCGGACAGCTCTATGGCTACACCTTC. This translates into CASSPGQLYGYTF. The chain carries TRBV18 and TRBJ1-2; tentatively, D is TRBD1 (6 bases). V was shortened by 3 bases and J by 4 bases, with 9 bases between the two germline ends. Germline V lookup: CDR1 KGHSH, CDR2 LQKENI. The CDR3 totals 13 residues.

The gene calls are TRBV7-9 and TRBJ1-5, with 7 positions matching TRBD1. The CDR3 length is 14 residues. Germline assignment: CDR1 SEHNR and CDR2 FQNEAQ (reference sequence). Losses at the gene ends were 5 bases for V and 5 bases for J; bases not matched to a gene: 6. The CDR3 DNA reads TGTGCCAGCAGCGCAGACAGGGAGTATCAGCCCCAGCATTTT. It translates to CASSADREYQPQHF.

The rearrangement links TRBV19 to TRBJ1-6, with D perhaps matching TRBD1 (5 bases). CDR1 and CDR2 (germline): LNHDA, SQIVND (reference sequence). V was shortened by 1 base and J by 7 bases, with 11 bases between the two germline ends. This CDR3 is built from 15 residues. The DNA for the CDR3 is TGTGCCAGTAGTATAGGCGGCAGGGTGAATTCACCCCTCCACTTT. Protein sequence: CASSIGGRVNSPLHF.

The chain employs TRBV4-1 and TRBJ1-4, with unresolved D. The V gene lost 3 bases and the J gene lost 7 bases, with 6 bases spanning the gap. CDR1 is MGHRA and CDR2 is YSYEKL in the germline V gene. The CDR3 has 12 amino acids. The CDR3 sequence: CASSQRVEKLFF. The CDR3 region has the DNA TGCGCCAGCAGCCAGAGGGTTGAAAAACTGTTTTTT.

V is TRBV5-1 and J is TRBJ2-1; possibly TRBD1 for D (5 bases). Germline CDR1 and CDR2: SGHRS and YFSETQ. With 0 bases removed from V and 2 bases from J, the gap between germline ends came to 15 bases. The CDR3 contains 17 residues. The chain's CDR3 is CASSLGVGAKTYNEQFF. The CDR3 DNA is TGCGCCAGCAGCTTGGGTGTAGGGGCCAAAACCTACAATGAGCAGTTCTTC.

CDR3 bases: TGTGCCTGGAGGGGACAGGGGGGCTCTGGGGCCAACGTCCTGACTTTC. It specifies CAWRGQGGSGANVLTF. V usage is TRBV30 and J usage is TRBJ2-6; the match to TRBD1 covers 11 bases. Germline trimming cut 3 bases from V and 0 bases from J; bases unmatched to any gene: 1. CDR3 size: 16 residues. CDR1 is GTSNPN, CDR2 SVGIG, per germline (reference sequence). The full variable domain, in which reference TRBV30 and TRBJ2-6 provide the parts outside the CDR3, is SQTIHQWPATLVQPVGSPLSLECTVEGTSNPNLYWYRQAAGRGLQLLFYSVGIGQISSEVPQNLSASRPQDRQFILSSKKLLLSDSGFYLCAWRGQGGSGANVLTFGAGSRLTVL.

This chain uses TRBV25-1 with TRBJ2-7; unclear D gene. V lost 5 bases to trimming and J lost 1 base, with 9 bases between them. The germline V gene encodes CDR1 MGHDK and CDR2 SYGVNS. The CDR3 is 13 residues long. CDR3 sequence (DNA): TGTGCCAGCAGTACTTTGAGATCCTACGAGCAGTACTTC. This encodes CASSTLRSYEQYF.

This clone has a handful of counts. This chain uses TRBV24-1 with TRBJ2-3, with D possibly being TRBD2 (6 bases). This CDR3 has 20 amino acids. In germline, CDR1 is KGHDR, CDR2 SFDVKD. The V end lost 2 bases, the J end lost 0 bases, and 23 bases lay between the germline ends. CDR3 sequence: CATSDSTPLLVAGSTDTQYF. The CDR3 DNA reads TGTGCCACCAGTGATTCTACTCCATTACTAGTGGCGGGGAGCACAGATACGCAGTATTTT.

The chain has TRBV30 and TRBJ1-3, with 7 bases fitting TRBD1. Trimming at V came to 4 bases and at J to 0 bases, leaving 12 bases not matched to a gene. Looked up from germline, CDR1 is GTSNPN and CDR2 is SVGIG (reference sequence). This CDR3 region has 17 residues. CDR3 bases: TGTGCCTGGACTCCCAACCCAGGGGGACTCTCTGGAAACACCATATATTTT. It yields the protein CAWTPNPGGLSGNTIYF.

The genes are TRBV10-3 and TRBJ1-4; TRBD1 is a possible D gene (6 bases). CDR1 is ENHRY and CDR2 is SYGVKD in the germline V gene. The CDR3 consists of 16 residues. Trimming took off 2 bases at V and 0 bases at J, with 10 bases between the two ends. The CDR3 here is CAISEIRGATNEKLFF. Written as DNA, the CDR3 is TGTGCCATCAGTGAGATCAGGGGTGCAACTAATGAAAAACTGTTTTTT.

This clone was picked up one time. The V and J genes are TRBV7-3 and TRBJ1-2; 8 bases line up with TRBD1. Germline values: CDR1 SGHTA, CDR2 FQGTGA. With V trimmed by 5 bases and J by 5 bases, 10 bases remained unmatched. CDR3 length equals 15 residues. The CDR3 here is CASSPRGTGDYGYTF. The CDR3, as DNA: TGTGCCAGCAGCCCCCGAGGGACAGGCGATTATGGCTACACCTTC.

With respect to this clone: At the DNA level, this CDR3 is encoded by other sequences in the same sample as well. This rearrangement joins TRBV4-3 to TRBJ1-2, with TRBD1 identical over 7 bases. Unmatched junction bases numbered 2, after V lost 3 bases and J lost 4 bases. The CDR3 runs 13 residues. The germline V gene encodes CDR1 LGHNA and CDR2 YSLEER. CDR3 in DNA: TGCGCCAGCAGCCAGGCAGGGGGCTATGGCTACACCTTC. Translating it yields CASSQAGGYGYTF.

With regard to this clone: A much larger clonotype is one base distant, so this may be a read error. The rearrangement uses TRBV2 and TRBJ1-1; D gene uncertain. The CDR3 runs 12 residues. The germline gives CDR1 SNHLY, CDR2 FYNNEI. V was trimmed by 2 bases and J by 5 bases, leaving 6 bases between them. CDR3: CASSERETEAFF. CDR3 sequence (DNA): TGTGCCAGCAGTGAAAGGGAGACTGAAGCTTTCTTT.

This clone was found once. The chain combines TRBV5-6 with TRBJ2-7; 9 bases agree with TRBD1. Trimming at V came to 5 bases and at J to 0 bases, leaving 3 bases not matched to a gene. Germline loops: CDR1 SGHDT, CDR2 YYEEEE. The length of the CDR3 is 14 residues. The CDR3, as DNA: TGTGCCAGCAGGGGACAGGGAGCCTCCTACGAGCAGTACTTC. Translated: CASRGQGASYEQYF.

The gene calls are TRBV5-1 and TRBJ1-2, with D tentatively TRBD1 (6 bases). This CDR3 has 17 amino acids. Germline CDR1 and CDR2: SGHRS and YFSETQ. V lost 0 bases and J 3 bases, leaving 18 bases between the germline ends. CDR3 in DNA: TGCGCCAGCAGCTTGGGAGCAGGGGATGGGCGATACTATGGCTACACCTTC. Protein sequence: CASSLGAGDGRYYGYTF.

The chain uses TRBV5-6 and TRBJ1-4; no clear D gene. Per germline, CDR1 SGHDT and CDR2 YYEEEE. The CDR3 is made up of 15 amino acids. V was shortened by 0 bases and J by 7 bases, with 13 bases between the two germline ends. DNA of the CDR3: TGTGCCAGCAGCTTGGCCCCCGCCCGCGGTGAAAAACTGTTTTTT. Protein sequence: CASSLAPARGEKLFF.

The chain couples TRBV4-1 to TRBJ2-2; 8 nucleotides agree with TRBD2. Germline CDR1 is MGHRA and CDR2 is YSYEKL. V shed 0 bases and J 3 bases; nucleotides not matched to a gene: 3. The CDR3 length is 16 residues. CDR3 region: CASSQDGGGHTGELFF. In nucleotides, the CDR3 is TGCGCCAGCAGCCAAGACGGCGGGGGGCACACCGGGGAGCTGTTTTTT.

The J gene is TRBJ2-4, the V gene TRBV5-1; 8 bases are a match to TRBD2. This CDR3 is 14 amino acids long. CDR1 is SGHRS and CDR2 is YFSETQ in the germline V gene. Trimming cost V 5 bases and J 9 bases; bases outside gene matches: 10. The CDR3 DNA reads as TGCGCCAGCAGGTCTACGGGGGGGCCGGGCATTCAGTACTTC. Protein: CASRSTGGPGIQYF.

DNA for the CDR3: TGTGCCATCAGTGAGTCGTTTGCGGGGGCTAGCACAGATACGCAGTATTTT. Translated, it gives CAISESFAGASTDTQYF. V gene TRBV10-3 combines with J gene TRBJ2-3; a weak D match, TRBD2 (7 bases). The CDR3 has 17 amino acids. Trimming took 0 bases from V and 0 from J, leaving 13 bases between them. Germline CDR1 ENHRY, CDR2 SYGVKD.

The gene calls are TRBV7-9 and TRBJ2-3, with 11 bases matching TRBD2. CDR1 is SEHNR, CDR2 FQNEAQ, per germline (reference sequence). CDR3 length: 15 amino acids. The V and J ends lost 5 bases and 1 base, in that order; junction bases with no gene match: 2. DNA for the CDR3: TGTGCCAGCAGCGTGACTAGCGGGGGCACAGATACGCAGTATTTT. Translating it yields CASSVTSGGTDTQYF.